Each of the 24 T cell receptor beta chains below was sequenced from the same sample in a study of human T cells and chemical hapten exposure (dated by TCRdb to the early 2020s). The time point tag for this specimen amounts to: patch test 3, about 24 weeks after DPC sensitization. Sample treatment or condition, as interpreted from the label and publication: therapeutic diphenylcyclopropenone sensitization with weekly scalp DPC. Library preparation employed RACE. Sequenced on a NextSeq 500. The raw public data were reprocessed by TCRdb itself: fastp quality trimming at Q25, MiXCR clonotype calling, in-frame beta chains only. Each CDR3 protein gets just one entry, which takes the most common genes and DNA from the rows behind it. The table for this sample lists about 190,000 distinct CDR3 sequences; about 22% of them were counted only once. The biggest ten clones account for approximately 2.5% of the sample.

The sequencing here drew on whole blood, taken in connection with sensitization to the hapten diphenylcyclopropenone (DPC). All receptors derive from a woman in her thirties or forties with alopecia areata. Some clones in this sample may be carry-over from other donors' samples.

The rearrangement links TRBV6-2 or TRBV6-3 to TRBJ1-2; D may be TRBD1 (5 bases). The V gene's germline CDR1 is MNHEY and CDR2 SVGEGT. There are 15 residues in the CDR3. V lost 4 bases and J 4 bases, leaving 16 bases between the germline ends. CDR3 loop: CASSFRRQSSYGYTF. The DNA of the CDR3 is TGTGCCAGCAGTTTCCGAAGACAGTCCTCCTATGGCTACACCTTC.

The V gene is TRBV5-1, the J gene TRBJ2-2, with TRBD2 matching 10 bases. The CDR3 loop spans 17 amino acids. Trimming took 4 bases from V and 6 from J; bases not matched to a gene: 12. Looked up from germline, CDR1 is SGHRS and CDR2 is YFSETQ. The CDR3 region is CASSPSPSGSSSGELFF. The CDR3 nucleotides read TGCGCCAGCAGCCCATCTCCTAGCGGGAGCTCTTCCGGGGAGCTGTTTTTT.

This clonotype was seen a single time. CDR3 coding DNA: TGTGCCAGCAGCCAAGTTGCGGGAATGGAGGGTGAGCAGTTCTTC. It translates to CASSQVAGMEGEQFF. The rearrangement links TRBV14 to TRBJ2-1; tentatively, D is TRBD2 (6 bases). The V and J ends lost 1 base and 9 bases respectively, with 16 bases between them. Germline V gene sequence: CDR1 SGHDN, CDR2 FVKESK. This CDR3 region has 15 residues.

This clonotype was observed a few times. The chain links TRBV20-1 to TRBJ2-1; 16 nucleotides line up with TRBD2. With V trimmed by 4 bases and J by 9 bases, 6 bases remained unmatched. CDR3 length: 15 residues. Germline values: CDR1 DFQATT, CDR2 SNEGSKA (reference sequence). The CDR3 DNA sequence: TGCAGTGCTACCGGGACTAGCGGGAGGGCCGGTGAGCAGTTCTTC. Its protein product is CSATGTSGRAGEQFF.

The chain is built from TRBV7-9 and TRBJ2-7, with 10 bases aligning to TRBD1. Unmatched junction bases numbered 10, after V lost 5 bases and J lost 0 bases. This CDR3 spans 17 amino acids. Germline CDR1 reads SEHNR; CDR2 reads FQNEAQ (reference sequence). The CDR3 DNA sequence: TGTGCCAGCAGCCATTTCCGGGACAGGGGTCACTCCTACGAGCAGTACTTC. This encodes CASSHFRDRGHSYEQYF.

This clonotype was counted at least ten times. The V and J genes are TRBV7-2 and TRBJ2-3; no firm D call. This CDR3 comprises 13 residues. Germline V lookup: CDR1 SGHTA, CDR2 FQGNSA. Trimming left V 1 base short and J 1 base short, with 3 bases between. The CDR3 loop is CASSLVGTDTQYF. The CDR3 region has the DNA TGTGCCAGCAGCTTAGTGGGCACAGATACGCAGTATTTT.

The table lists this clonotype with many counts. The V and J genes are TRBV4-1 and TRBJ2-7, with 9 bases aligning to TRBD1. The trim removed 4 bases at V and 5 bases at J, leaving 9 bases unmatched. CDR1 and CDR2 (germline): MGHRA, YSYEKL. This CDR3 has 15 amino acids. DNA of the CDR3: TGCGCCAGCAGCCCCGACGGGACAGGGTTTGACGAGCAGTACTTC. This gives the protein CASSPDGTGFDEQYF.

This clonotype was seen a handful of times. The V call is TRBV27, the J call TRBJ2-7; 7 nucleotides align to TRBD2. CDR1 is MNHEY and CDR2 is SMNVEV in the germline V gene (reference sequence). Trimming cost V 6 bases and J 3 bases; bases outside gene matches: 5. The length of the CDR3 is 13 residues. CDR3 loop: CASSHKRGYEQYF. As DNA, the CDR3 is TGTGCCAGCAGCCACAAGCGGGGCTACGAGCAGTACTTC.

This clonotype was seen only a few times. The rearrangement joins TRBV9 to TRBJ2-3; D ambiguous. Looked up from germline, CDR1 is SGDLS and CDR2 is YYNGEE. This CDR3 is 15 amino acids long. V was trimmed by 0 bases and J by 2 bases, leaving 10 bases between them. The CDR3 reads CASSVGAIPTDTQYF. In nucleotides, the CDR3 is TGTGCCAGCAGCGTAGGTGCCATCCCCACAGATACGCAGTATTTT.

The V gene is TRBV27, the J gene TRBJ2-3; no clear D. V was clipped by 2 bases and J by 0 bases, with 9 bases between them. Germline V gene sequence: CDR1 MNHEY, CDR2 SMNVEV (reference sequence). The CDR3 has 15 residues. This CDR3 reads CASSLGPSSTDTQYF. The DNA for the CDR3 is TGTGCCAGCAGTTTAGGCCCTAGTAGCACAGATACGCAGTATTTT.

This clonotype was detected only a few times. The genes are TRBV7-9 and TRBJ1-2; D ambiguous. The CDR3 contains 13 residues. V was cut by 4 bases and J by 4 bases, with 10 bases left in between. The germline gives CDR1 SEHNR, CDR2 FQNEAQ (reference sequence). CDR3: CASSYGLIYGYTF. CDR3 nucleotide sequence: TGTGCCAGCAGCTATGGCCTGATCTATGGCTACACCTTC.

The V gene is TRBV6-5, the J gene TRBJ1-2, with D uncertain. The ends were cut back, 0 bases at V and 4 bases at J, with 9 bases in the middle. CDR1 and CDR2 (germline): MNHEY, SVGAGI. The CDR3 covers 14 residues. DNA for the CDR3: TGTGCCAGCAGTTACTCCAGCGGGATCTATGGCTACACCTTC. Residues: CASSYSSGIYGYTF.

In this sample, this clonotype turned up once. This chain connects TRBV2 to TRBJ2-3; D is possibly TRBD2 (5 bases). CDR3 size: 16 residues. Trimming cost V 2 bases and J 2 bases, with 14 bases left between them. CDR1 and CDR2 from the germline V gene are SNHLY and FYNNEI. CDR3 sequence reads: CASSERRASPTDTQYF. DNA for the CDR3: TGTGCCAGCAGTGAAAGAAGGGCTAGCCCCACAGATACGCAGTATTTT.

This sequence joins TRBV28 and TRBJ2-2; 8 bases are a match to TRBD1. The V gene's germline CDR1 is MDHEN and CDR2 SYDVKM. Germline trimming cut 1 base from V and 1 base from J; bases unmatched to any gene: 2. This CDR3 contains 16 residues. The CDR3 loop reads CASSLYGQGNTGELFF. DNA of the CDR3: TGTGCCAGCAGTTTATACGGACAGGGGAACACCGGGGAGCTGTTTTTT.

The chain recombines TRBV9 with TRBJ2-6; D is unresolved. Germline lookup yields CDR1 SGDLS and CDR2 YYNGEE. Between the trimmed V and J ends, which lost 1 base and 1 base, there was a span of 6 bases. The CDR3 contains 15 residues. The CDR3 DNA is TGTGCCAGCAGCGTAAAGGGTTCTGGGGCCAACGTCCTGACTTTC. Translation gives CASSVKGSGANVLTF.

The chain combines TRBV4-2 with TRBJ2-3; D call uncertain. The CDR3 loop spans 15 amino acids. Germline V gives CDR1 LGHNA, CDR2 YNFKEQ. Trimming stripped 0 bases from V and 2 bases from J, with 9 bases between. The CDR3 nucleotides are TGTGCCAGCAGCCAAGAGGCCCTGACCACAGATACGCAGTATTTT. Its protein product is CASSQEALTTDTQYF.

This clonotype showed up just a few times. The chain employs TRBV5-1 and TRBJ2-3; 12 nucleotides line up with TRBD2. Germline values: CDR1 SGHRS, CDR2 YFSETQ. Germline trimming cut 5 bases from V and 5 bases from J; bases unmatched to any gene: 0. The CDR3 is 13 residues long. Here the CDR3 DNA reads TGCGCCAGCAGGGGACTAGCGGGAGATACGCAGTATTTT. It is translated as CASRGLAGDTQYF.

The chain recombines TRBV24-1 with TRBJ2-1; 7 positions match TRBD2. Germline-derived CDR1 and CDR2 are KGHDR and SFDVKD. The CDR3 totals 14 residues. V lost 9 bases and J lost 8; bases outside the gene matches: 12. CDR3 region: CATSLRGSLDEQFF. The CDR3 DNA reads as TGTGCCACCTCACTGCGCGGGAGTTTGGATGAGCAGTTCTTC.

This clonotype came up a few times. The V gene is TRBV20-1, the J gene TRBJ2-7; maybe TRBD2 (5 bases). V lost 8 bases and J 3 bases, leaving 11 bases between the germline ends. This CDR3 has 11 amino acids. From germline, CDR1 is DFQATT and CDR2 SNEGSKA (reference sequence). CDR3 region: CSIAPHYEQYF. CDR3 sequence (DNA): TGCAGTATAGCGCCACACTACGAGCAGTACTTC.

The sample holds a few counts of this clonotype. The rearrangement links TRBV5-4 to TRBJ2-7; TRBD1 matches 9 bases. V was pared by 3 bases and J by 6 bases, with 10 bases of the junction left unmatched. Germline CDR1 is SGHNT and CDR2 is YYREEE (reference sequence). The CDR3 is made up of 15 amino acids. The CDR3 protein is CASSWDRALRGEQYF. The CDR3 DNA reads as TGTGCCAGCAGCTGGGACAGGGCCCTCCGCGGCGAGCAGTACTTC.

This clonotype was counted between two and nine times. The chain couples TRBV9 to TRBJ2-5, with TRBD1 matching 7 bases. Unmatched junction bases numbered 4, after V lost 4 bases and J lost 7 bases. The germline CDR1 and CDR2 sequences are SGDLS and YYNGEE. The CDR3 runs to 12 residues. The CDR3: CASSPRQGTQYF. CDR3 DNA sequence: TGTGCCAGCAGCCCCCGACAGGGGACCCAGTACTTC. The variable domain in full, with the rest retrieved from reference TRBV9 and TRBJ2-5, is DSGVTQTPKHLITATGQRVTLRCSPRSGDLSVYWYQQSLDQGLQFLIQYYNGEERAKGNILERFSAQQFPDLHSELNLSSLELGDSALYFCASSPRQGTQYFGPGTRLLVL.

This clonotype was observed a few times. An end of the junction does not agree with germline; a read error may underlie this. V usage is TRBV12-3 or TRBV12-4 and J usage is TRBJ2-1; 11 bases are a match to TRBD2. The CDR3 has 14 amino acids. The CDR3 DNA follows: TGTGCCAGCAGCTTAGCGGGAGGGGTAGGTGAGCAGTTCTTC. Translating it yields CASSLAGGVGEQFF.

Only a few counts were recorded for this clonotype. The chain carries TRBV7-9 and TRBJ2-6; possible D gene TRBD2, 5 bases. This CDR3 is built from 15 residues. V was shortened by 2 bases and J by 4 bases, with 9 bases between the two germline ends. From germline, CDR1 is SEHNR and CDR2 FQNEAQ (reference sequence). The CDR3 sequence is CASSLIGVGANVLTF. CDR3 bases: TGTGCCAGCAGCTTAATCGGGGTCGGGGCCAACGTCCTGACTTTC. The full variable domain, completed using reference TRBV7-9 and TRBJ2-6, is DTGVSQNPRHKITKRGQNVTFRCDPISEHNRLYWYRQTLGQGPEFLTYFQNEAQLEKSRLLSDRFSAERPKGSFSTLEIQRTEQGDSAMYLCASSLIGVGANVLTFGAGSRLTVL.

This chain links TRBV28 with TRBJ2-3; 8 nucleotides align to TRBD2. This CDR3 has 16 amino acids. Germline V gene data show CDR1 as MDHEN and CDR2 as SYDVKM. With V trimmed by 9 bases and J by 1 base, 12 bases remained unmatched. In nucleotides, the CDR3 is TGTGCCAGTGGTACAACGGGAGGGCCCGGCACAGATACGCAGTATTTT. Its translation is CASGTTGGPGTDTQYF.